A selection of T cell receptor beta chains follows, all from one sample in a study of blood T cells in healthy people across ages. TCRdb itself ran the 5' RACE reads through MiXCR, one entry per CDR3 protein. This table holds approximately 770,000 distinct CDR3 sequences, roughly 64% found once. The sample was blood. These receptors all come from a man between 25 and 39 years old in good health. Both conserved end residues are part of each CDR3. The order of the fields is D gene, V gene, J gene, clone size, CDR3 DNA, CDR3 protein. D genes are given only for firm matches. Rows give clone size only sometimes, using once, few, many, or a class for an expanded clone.

d_call: TRBD2; v_call: TRBV9; j_call: TRBJ2-1; clone_size: -; cdr3_nt: TGTGCCAGCAGCAACCCACGAGGGATAGCGGGAGAAATTGAGCAGTTCTTC; cdr3_aa: CASSNPRGIAGEIEQFF
d_call: -; v_call: TRBV12-3/TRBV12-4; j_call: TRBJ2-7; clone_size: few; cdr3_nt: TGTGCCAGCAGTTTTCTAGAATACAATGAGCAGTACTTC; cdr3_aa: CASSFLEYNEQYF
d_call: -; v_call: TRBV5-1; j_call: TRBJ1-4; clone_size: -; cdr3_nt: TGCGCCAGCAGAACAGGCCTGGAGGGTGAAAAACTGTTTTTT; cdr3_aa: CASRTGLEGEKLFF
d_call: -; v_call: TRBV18; j_call: TRBJ2-5; clone_size: few; cdr3_nt: TGTGCCAGCTCACCACAGTCGGAGACCCAGTACTTC; cdr3_aa: CASSPQSETQYF
d_call: -; v_call: TRBV20-1; j_call: TRBJ1-1; clone_size: -; cdr3_nt: TGCAGTCTAGGACCGGGGGTGTCCACTGAAGCTTTCTTT; cdr3_aa: CSLGPGVSTEAFF
d_call: TRBD1; v_call: TRBV10-3; j_call: TRBJ1-2; clone_size: few; cdr3_nt: TGTGCCATCAGTGAGACCCTCCCAGGGGGTAGGGCTAACTATGGCTACACCTTC; cdr3_aa: CAISETLPGGRANYGYTF
d_call: -; v_call: TRBV7-2; j_call: TRBJ2-3; clone_size: few; cdr3_nt: TGTGCCAGCAGCCCCAAAGTGAGGCTCACAGATACGCAGTATTTT; cdr3_aa: CASSPKVRLTDTQYF
d_call: TRBD1; v_call: TRBV6-6; j_call: TRBJ2-3; clone_size: few; cdr3_nt: TGTGCCAGCGAGGGGGCTATATTCATTTCTGGTACGCAGTATTTT; cdr3_aa: CASEGAIFISGTQYF
d_call: -; v_call: TRBV3-1; j_call: TRBJ2-5; clone_size: -; cdr3_nt: TGTGCCAGCAGCCAAGACGGACTGTTAGAAGAGACCCAGTACTTC; cdr3_aa: CASSQDGLLEETQYF
d_call: -; v_call: TRBV6-2/TRBV6-3; j_call: TRBJ2-7; clone_size: -; cdr3_nt: TGTGCCAGCAGCTCAGAGCGGAACCCCGGAGGCTACGAGCAGTACTTC; cdr3_aa: CASSSERNPGGYEQYF
d_call: -; v_call: TRBV3-1; j_call: TRBJ2-7; clone_size: -; cdr3_nt: TGTGTCAGCAGCCAAGATTCCTCACCCCTCGAGCAGTACTTC; cdr3_aa: CVSSQDSSPLEQYF
d_call: -; v_call: TRBV27; j_call: TRBJ2-5; clone_size: -; cdr3_nt: TGTGCCAGCAGTTATGCACGCCAAGAGACCCAGTACTTC; cdr3_aa: CASSYARQETQYF
d_call: -; v_call: TRBV12-3/TRBV12-4; j_call: TRBJ1-2; clone_size: -; cdr3_nt: TGTGCCAGCAGTTTGAGGGGAACGGATGGCTACACCTTC; cdr3_aa: CASSLRGTDGYTF
d_call: -; v_call: TRBV7-2; j_call: TRBJ2-5; clone_size: -; cdr3_nt: TGTGCCAGCAGCTCCCAGGGCTGGCAAGAGACCCAGTACTTC; cdr3_aa: CASSSQGWQETQYF